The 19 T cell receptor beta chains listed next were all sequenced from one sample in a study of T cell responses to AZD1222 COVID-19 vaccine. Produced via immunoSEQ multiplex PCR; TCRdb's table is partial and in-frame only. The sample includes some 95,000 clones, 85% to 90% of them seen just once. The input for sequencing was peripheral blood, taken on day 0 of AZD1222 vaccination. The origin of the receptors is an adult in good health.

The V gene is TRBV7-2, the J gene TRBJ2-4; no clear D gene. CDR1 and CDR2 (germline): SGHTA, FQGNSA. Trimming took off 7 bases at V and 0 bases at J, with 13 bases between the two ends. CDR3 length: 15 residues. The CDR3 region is CASTTRVLAKNIQYF. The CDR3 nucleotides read TGTGCCAGCACCACCCGGGTCCTAGCCAAAAACATTCAGTACTTC.

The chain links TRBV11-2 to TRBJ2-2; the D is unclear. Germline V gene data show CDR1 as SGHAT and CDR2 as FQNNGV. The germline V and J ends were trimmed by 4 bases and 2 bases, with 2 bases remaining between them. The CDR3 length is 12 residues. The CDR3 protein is CASSSNTGELFF. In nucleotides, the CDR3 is TGTGCCAGCAGCTCAAACACCGGGGAGCTGTTTTTT. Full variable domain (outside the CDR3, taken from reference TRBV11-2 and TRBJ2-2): EAGVAQSPRYKIIEKRQSVAFWCNPISGHATLYWYQQILGQGPKLLIQFQNNGVVDDSQLPKDRFSAERLKGVDSTLKIQPAKLEDSAVYLCASSSNTGELFFGEGSRLTVL.

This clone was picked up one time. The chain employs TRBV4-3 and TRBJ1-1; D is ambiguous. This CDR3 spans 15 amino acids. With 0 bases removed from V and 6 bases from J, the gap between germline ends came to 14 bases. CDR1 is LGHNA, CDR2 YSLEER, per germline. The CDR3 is CASSQDFPQYAEAFF. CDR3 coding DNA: TGCGCCAGCAGCCAAGATTTCCCCCAATACGCTGAAGCTTTCTTT.

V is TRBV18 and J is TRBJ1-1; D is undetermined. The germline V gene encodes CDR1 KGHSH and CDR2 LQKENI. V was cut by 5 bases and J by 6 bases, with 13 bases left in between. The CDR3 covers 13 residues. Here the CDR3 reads CASSTHLGSEAFF. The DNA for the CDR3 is TGTGCCAGCTCAACCCATTTGGGGTCTGAAGCTTTCTTT.

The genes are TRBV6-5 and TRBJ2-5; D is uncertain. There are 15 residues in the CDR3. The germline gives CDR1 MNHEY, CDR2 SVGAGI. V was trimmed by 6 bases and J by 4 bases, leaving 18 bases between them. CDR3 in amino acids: CASSPGSSTGETQYF. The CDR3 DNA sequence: TGTGCCAGCAGCCCCGGGTCTTCCACCGGAGAGACCCAGTACTTC.

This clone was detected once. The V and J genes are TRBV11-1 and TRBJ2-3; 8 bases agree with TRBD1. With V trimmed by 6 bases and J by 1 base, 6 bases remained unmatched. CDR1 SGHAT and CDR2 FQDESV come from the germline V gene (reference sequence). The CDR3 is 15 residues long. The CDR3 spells CASSFGQGRTDTQYF. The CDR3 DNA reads TGTGCCAGCAGTTTTGGACAGGGACGCACAGATACGCAGTATTTT.

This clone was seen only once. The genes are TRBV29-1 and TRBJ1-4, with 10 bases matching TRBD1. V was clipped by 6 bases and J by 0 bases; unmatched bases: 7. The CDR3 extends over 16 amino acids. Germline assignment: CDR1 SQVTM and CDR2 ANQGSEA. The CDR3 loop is CSVIPGQGTTNEKLFF. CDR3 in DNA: TGCAGCGTCATACCGGGACAGGGGACAACTAATGAAAAACTGTTTTTT. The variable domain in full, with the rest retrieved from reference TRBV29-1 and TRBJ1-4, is SAVISQKPSRDICQRGTSLTIQCQVDSQVTMMFWYRQQPGQSLTLIATANQGSEATYESGFVIDKFPISRPNLTFSTLTVSNMSPEDSSIYLCSVIPGQGTTNEKLFFGSGTQLSVL.

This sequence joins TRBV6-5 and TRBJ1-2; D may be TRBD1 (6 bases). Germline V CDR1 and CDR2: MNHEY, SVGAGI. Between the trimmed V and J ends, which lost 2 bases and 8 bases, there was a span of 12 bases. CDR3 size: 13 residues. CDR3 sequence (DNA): TGTGCCAGCAGTTACCCCGACAGGCACGGCTACACCTTC. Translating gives CASSYPDRHGYTF.

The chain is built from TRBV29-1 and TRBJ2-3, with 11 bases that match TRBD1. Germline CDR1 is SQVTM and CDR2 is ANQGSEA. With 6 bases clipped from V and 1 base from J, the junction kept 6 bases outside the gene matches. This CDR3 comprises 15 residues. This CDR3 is CSVDRGQRGTDTQYF. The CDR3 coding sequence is TGCAGCGTGGACAGGGGGCAACGGGGCACAGATACGCAGTATTTT.

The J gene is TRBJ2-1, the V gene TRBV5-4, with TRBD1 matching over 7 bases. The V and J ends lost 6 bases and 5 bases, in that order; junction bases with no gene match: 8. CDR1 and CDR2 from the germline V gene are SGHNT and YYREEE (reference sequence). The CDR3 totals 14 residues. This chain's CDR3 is CASTPRQGNNEQFF. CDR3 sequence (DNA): TGTGCCAGCACTCCAAGACAGGGAAACAATGAGCAGTTCTTC.

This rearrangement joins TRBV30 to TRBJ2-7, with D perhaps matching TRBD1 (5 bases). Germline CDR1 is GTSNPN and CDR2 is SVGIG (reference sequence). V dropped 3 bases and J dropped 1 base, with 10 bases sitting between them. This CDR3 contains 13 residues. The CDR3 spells CAWRTRASYEQYF. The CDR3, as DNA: TGTGCCTGGAGGACCAGGGCATCCTACGAGCAGTACTTC.

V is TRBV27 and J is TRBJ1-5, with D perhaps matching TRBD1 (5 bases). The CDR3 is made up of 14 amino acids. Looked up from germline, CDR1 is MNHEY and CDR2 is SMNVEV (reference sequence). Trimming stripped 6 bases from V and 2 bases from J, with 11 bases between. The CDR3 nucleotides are TGTGCCAGCAGGTCGGGGGTCGGCAATCAGCCCCAGCATTTT. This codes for CASRSGVGNQPQHF.

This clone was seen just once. The CDR3 protein is CASSQDIDQPQHF. CDR3 coding DNA: TGCGCCAGCAGCCAAGATATCGATCAGCCCCAGCATTTT. The chain couples TRBV4-1 to TRBJ1-5; D not certain. Germline V gene sequence: CDR1 MGHRA, CDR2 YSYEKL. Trimming stripped 0 bases from V and 5 bases from J, with 5 bases between. This CDR3 comprises 13 residues.

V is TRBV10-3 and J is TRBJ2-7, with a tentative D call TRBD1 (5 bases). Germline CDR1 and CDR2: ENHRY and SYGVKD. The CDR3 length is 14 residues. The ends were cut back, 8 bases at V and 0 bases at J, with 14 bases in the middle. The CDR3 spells CAISLSTASYEQYF. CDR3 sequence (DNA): TGTGCCATCTCTCTCTCGACAGCCTCCTACGAGCAGTACTTC.

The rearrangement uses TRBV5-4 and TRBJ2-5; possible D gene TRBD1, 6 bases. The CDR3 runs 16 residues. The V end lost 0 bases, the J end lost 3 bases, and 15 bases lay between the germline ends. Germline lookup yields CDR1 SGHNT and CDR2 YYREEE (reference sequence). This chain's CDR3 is CASSLGGLRWEETQYF. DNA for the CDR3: TGTGCCAGCAGCTTGGGGGGGCTGAGGTGGGAAGAGACCCAGTACTTC.

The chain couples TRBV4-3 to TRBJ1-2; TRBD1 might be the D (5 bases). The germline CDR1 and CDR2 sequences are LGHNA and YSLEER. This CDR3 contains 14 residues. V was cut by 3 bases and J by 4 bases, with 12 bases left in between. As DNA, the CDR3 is TGCGCCAGCAGCCAGACTGGGACGGCCTATGGCTACACCTTC. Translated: CASSQTGTAYGYTF.

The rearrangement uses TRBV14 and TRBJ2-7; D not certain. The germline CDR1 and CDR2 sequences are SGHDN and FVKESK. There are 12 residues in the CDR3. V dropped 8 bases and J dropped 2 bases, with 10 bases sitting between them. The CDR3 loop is CASARVAYEQYF. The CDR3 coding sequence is TGTGCCAGCGCAAGGGTCGCCTACGAGCAGTACTTC.

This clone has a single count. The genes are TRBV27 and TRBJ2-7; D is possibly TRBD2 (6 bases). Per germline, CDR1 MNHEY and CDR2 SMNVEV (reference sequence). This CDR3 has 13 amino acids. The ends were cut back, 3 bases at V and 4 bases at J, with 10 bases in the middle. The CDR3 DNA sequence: TGTGCCAGCAGTTTGGGGGGTTCTTACGAGCAGTACTTC. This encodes CASSLGGSYEQYF.

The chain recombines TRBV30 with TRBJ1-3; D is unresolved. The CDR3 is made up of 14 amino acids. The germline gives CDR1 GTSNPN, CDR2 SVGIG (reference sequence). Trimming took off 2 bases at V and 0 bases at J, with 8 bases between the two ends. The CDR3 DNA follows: TGTGCCTGGAGTATAGAGCGCTCTGGAAACACCATATATTTT. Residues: CAWSIERSGNTIYF. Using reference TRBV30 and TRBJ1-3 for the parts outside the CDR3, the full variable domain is SQTIHQWPATLVQPVGSPLSLECTVEGTSNPNLYWYRQAAGRGLQLLFYSVGIGQISSEVPQNLSASRPQDRQFILSSKKLLLSDSGFYLCAWSIERSGNTIYFGEGSWLTVV.